This T cell receptor (beta chain) was captured in a study of shared clonotypes between healthy human individuals. Trimming at V came to 3 bases and at J to 2 bases, leaving 4 bases not matched to a gene. CDR3 size: 15 residues. Per the germline V gene, CDR1 is KGHSH and CDR2 is LQKENI. TCRdb's copy holds only in-frame clones and misses some; the assay was immunoSEQ multiplex PCR. Of over 850,000 clones in the sample, 75% to 85% are singletons; the top ten hold roughly 0.55%. The rearrangement uses TRBV18 and TRBJ2-7; the match to TRBD2 covers 10 bases. The specimen was memory CD4+ T cells from PBMCs. Documented subset: CD45RA-negative fraction. The TCR originated in a man between 18 and 35 years old in good health. Some clones in this sample may be carry-over from other donors' samples. CDR3 nucleotide sequence: TGTGCCAGCTCACCCGGACTAGCGGAAGCCTACGAGCAGTACTTC. Translating it yields CASSPGLAEAYEQYF.